The 8 T cell receptor beta chains reported below all come from one sample, sequenced in a study of CD8 T cells in ankylosing spondylitis. TCRdb passed the 5' RACE reads through MiXCR, listing each CDR3 protein once. The table includes 200,000 to 250,000 distinct CDR3 sequences, about 10% detected once. Sequenced: blood, either unsorted or a sorted T cell fraction (not recorded which). The receptors come from a male donor with ankylosing spondylitis or in good health (not recorded which).

This clonotype was counted at least ten times. The chain uses TRBV5-1 and TRBJ2-1; D is undetermined. Germline values: CDR1 SGHRS, CDR2 YFSETQ. With 6 bases removed from V and 1 base from J, the gap between germline ends came to 14 bases. This CDR3 is built from 15 residues. The CDR3 loop is CASTLSWGSYNEQFF. The CDR3 DNA is TGCGCCAGCACCCTATCCTGGGGATCCTACAATGAGCAGTTCTTC.

V and J are TRBV10-3 and TRBJ1-5; a possible D gene is TRBD1 (5 bases). The CDR3 extends over 13 amino acids. Germline V gene data show CDR1 as ENHRY and CDR2 as SYGVKD. Trimming stripped 7 bases from V and 3 bases from J, with 10 bases between. The CDR3 DNA reads as TGTGCCATCAAGAGGGGCACCAATCAGCCCCAGCATTTT. This codes for CAIKRGTNQPQHF.

This clonotype was found many times. The chain uses TRBV24-1 and TRBJ2-3; 10 nucleotides match TRBD1. J was trimmed by 4 bases and V by 0 bases; bases with no gene match: 9. Germline CDR1 and CDR2: KGHDR and SFDVKD. This CDR3 has 18 residues. The CDR3 DNA follows: TGTGCCACCAGTGATTTGCAGCCCGGGACAGGGGTTGCAGATACGCAGTATTTT. This encodes CATSDLQPGTGVADTQYF.

Note on this clonotype: A single base separates this from a much larger clone, so it may be a read error. The genes are TRBV9 and TRBJ2-2; TRBD1 aligns across 9 bases. This CDR3 spans 16 amino acids. Looked up from germline, CDR1 is SGDLS and CDR2 is YYNGEE. The CDR3 loop is CVSSPRDRVLTGELFF. Here the CDR3 DNA reads TGTGTCAGCAGCCCCCGGGACAGGGTTTTGACCGGGGAGCTGTTTTTT.

The genes are TRBV7-9 and TRBJ2-1; no clear D gene. Germline CDR1 and CDR2: SEHNR and FQNEAQ (reference sequence). CDR3 length: 14 residues. The V end was cut by 5 bases, the J end by 11 bases, with 19 bases between. The DNA of the CDR3 is TGTGCCAGCAGCAAACTCCGACTGCAGGATAAGCAGTTCTTC. Translation gives CASSKLRLQDKQFF.

This clonotype has just a few counts. The V call is TRBV6-1, the J call TRBJ2-2; no reliable D call. This CDR3 comprises 17 residues. The V end lost 6 bases, the J end lost 1 base, and 18 bases lay between the germline ends. Germline CDR1 is MNHNS and CDR2 is SASEGT. The CDR3 spells CASSRARKDQNTGELFF. CDR3 in DNA: TGTGCCAGCAGCCGAGCCCGGAAGGATCAGAACACCGGGGAGCTGTTTTTT.

Ten or more counts support this clonotype. V usage is TRBV4-1 and J usage is TRBJ2-1, with no clear D. CDR1 and CDR2 from the germline V gene are MGHRA and YSYEKL. This CDR3 has 15 residues. Trimming shortened V by 0 bases and J by 4 bases, and 10 bases separated the two germline ends. The CDR3 DNA reads as TGCGCCAGCAGCCAAGAAACTACCTATTACAATGAGCAGTTCTTC. This encodes CASSQETTYYNEQFF.

In this sample, this clonotype turned up many times. The J gene is TRBJ2-3, the V gene TRBV7-3; D call uncertain. Germline V gene sequence: CDR1 SGHTA, CDR2 FQGTGA. This CDR3 comprises 14 residues. V lost 6 bases, J lost 9 bases, and 19 bases lay in between. The DNA of the CDR3 is TGTGCCAGCAGTACCGGCCCGAGTCGAGTAACGCAGTATTTT. Translating gives CASSTGPSRVTQYF.